This T cell receptor (beta chain) was observed in a study of shared clonotypes between healthy human individuals. The data were produced by immunoSEQ multiplex PCR, yet TCRdb's version contains in-frame clones alone and is incomplete. The sample records hundreds of thousands of clones, around 76% being singletons. The study used 80 million to 100 million PBMCs per unsorted sample for genomic DNA. Germline-derived CDR1 and CDR2 are ENHRY and SYGVKD. The CDR3 runs 14 residues. Trimming took 7 bases from V and 0 from J, leaving 7 bases between them. This clone was seen once. The chain combines TRBV10-3 with TRBJ2-6; no firm D call. This TCR was recovered from a woman aged 40 to 50 in good health. Some clones in this sample may be carry-over from other donors' samples. Sequencing was performed on PBMCs. CDR3 in amino acids: CAINSYSGANVLTF. The DNA of the CDR3 is TGTGCCATCAATAGCTACTCTGGGGCCAACGTCCTGACTTTC.